The source of this T cell receptor beta chain is a study of T cells in Graves' hyperthyroidism and ophthalmopathy. The V and J ends lost 8 bases and 7 bases respectively, with 12 bases between them. Germline V CDR1 and CDR2: MDHEN, SYDVKM. The CDR3 totals 13 residues. This clonotype has at least ten counts. Amplified TCR beta CDR3 regions derived from RNA transcripts. The TCR CDR3 was amplified in a first-round RT-PCR using the HTBI primer set. TCRdb processed the multiplex PCR reads anew with MiXCR; each CDR3 protein has one entry. The repertoire has approximately 400,000 distinct CDR3 sequences, less than 15% of them found once; the top ten carry about a fifth. For the diagnoses, clinical symptoms, serum thyroxine and TRAb, thyroid ultrasound and orbital computed tomography were used.

The rearrangement uses TRBV28 and TRBJ1-6; D unclear. The sample consisted of blood. The TCR was taken from a man aged 30-40 years with Graves' hyperthyroidism that later progressed to Graves' ophthalmopathy. The CDR3 protein is CASDLGSNSPLHF. The CDR3, as DNA: TGTGCCAGCGACCTGGGCAGCAATTCACCCCTCCACTTT.